This T cell receptor (beta chain) was sequenced for a study of T cells after yellow fever vaccination. Points from the study as a whole: In post-booster samples, most primary-vaccination clones reappeared (just under 97% CD4, 88% CD8). A minor fraction of clonotypes spanned both CD4 and CD8 compartments. Although the secondary response was weaker, it peaked faster, at day 5 versus 15.

This CDR3 region has 15 residues. Looked up from germline, CDR1 is MGHRA and CDR2 is YSYEKL. The ends were cut back, 1 base at V and 3 bases at J, with 9 bases in the middle. Note on this clonotype: Its antigen is undetermined.

A process of 5'RACE template switching, which added a universal primer site and UMIs, was used to make TCR cDNA. TCRdb re-analysed the 5' RACE reads in MiXCR, keeping a single row per CDR3 protein. Here the sample spans some 300,000 distinct CDR3 sequences, around 4% being singletons. This specimen was PBMCs, taken on the day of the yellow fever booster vaccination. The clonotype comes from a man aged 18 to 30 who received the YFV17D yellow fever vaccine. The V gene is TRBV4-1, the J gene TRBJ2-2, with D unresolved. CDR3 DNA sequence: TGCGCCAGCAGCCAAGGACACACTTACACCGGGGAGCTGTTTTTT. Residues: CASSQGHTYTGELFF.